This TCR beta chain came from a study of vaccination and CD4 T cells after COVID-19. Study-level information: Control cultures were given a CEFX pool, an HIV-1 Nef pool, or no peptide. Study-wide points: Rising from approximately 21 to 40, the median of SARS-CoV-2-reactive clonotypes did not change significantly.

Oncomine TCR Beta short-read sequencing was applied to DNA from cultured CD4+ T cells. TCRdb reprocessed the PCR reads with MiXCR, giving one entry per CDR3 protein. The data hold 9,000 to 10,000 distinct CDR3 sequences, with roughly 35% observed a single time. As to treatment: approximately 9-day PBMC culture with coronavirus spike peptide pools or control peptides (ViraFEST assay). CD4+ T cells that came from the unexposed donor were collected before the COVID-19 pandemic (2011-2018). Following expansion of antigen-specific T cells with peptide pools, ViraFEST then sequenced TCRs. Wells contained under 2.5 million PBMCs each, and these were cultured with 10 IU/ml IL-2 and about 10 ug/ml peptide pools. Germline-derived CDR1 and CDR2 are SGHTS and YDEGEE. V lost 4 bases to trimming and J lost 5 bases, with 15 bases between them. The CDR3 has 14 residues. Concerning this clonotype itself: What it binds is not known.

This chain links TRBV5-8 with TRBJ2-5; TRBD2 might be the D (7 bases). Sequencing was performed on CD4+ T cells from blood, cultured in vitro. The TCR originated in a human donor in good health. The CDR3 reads CASSLPGGRETQYF. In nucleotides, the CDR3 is TGTGCCAGCAGCCTGCCGGGGGGCCGGGAGACCCAGTACTTC.